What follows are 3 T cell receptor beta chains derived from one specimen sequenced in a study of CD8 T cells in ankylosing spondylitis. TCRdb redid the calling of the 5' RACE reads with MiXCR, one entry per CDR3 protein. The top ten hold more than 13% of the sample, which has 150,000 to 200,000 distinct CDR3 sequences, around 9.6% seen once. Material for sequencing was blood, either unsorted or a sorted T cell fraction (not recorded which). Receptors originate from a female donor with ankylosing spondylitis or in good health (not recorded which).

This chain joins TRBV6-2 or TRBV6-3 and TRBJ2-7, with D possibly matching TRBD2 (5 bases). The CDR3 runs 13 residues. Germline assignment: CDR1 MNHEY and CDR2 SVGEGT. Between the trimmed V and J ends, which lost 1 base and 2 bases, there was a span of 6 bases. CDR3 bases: TGTGCCAGCAGTTACTTCGGGGCCTACGAGCAGTACTTC. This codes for CASSYFGAYEQYF.

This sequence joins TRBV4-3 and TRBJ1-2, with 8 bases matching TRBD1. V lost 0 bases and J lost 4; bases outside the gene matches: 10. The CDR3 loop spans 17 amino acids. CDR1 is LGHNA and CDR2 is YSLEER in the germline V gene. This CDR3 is CASSQDFTGGDIYGYTF. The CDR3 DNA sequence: TGCGCCAGCAGCCAAGATTTCACAGGGGGAGATATCTATGGCTACACCTTC.

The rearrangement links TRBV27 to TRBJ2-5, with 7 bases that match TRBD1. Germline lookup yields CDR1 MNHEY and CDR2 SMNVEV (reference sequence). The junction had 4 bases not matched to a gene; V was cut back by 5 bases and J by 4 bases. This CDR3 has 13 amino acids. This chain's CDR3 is CASSPRQGETQYF. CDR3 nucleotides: TGTGCCAGCAGTCCGCGACAGGGAGAGACCCAGTACTTC.